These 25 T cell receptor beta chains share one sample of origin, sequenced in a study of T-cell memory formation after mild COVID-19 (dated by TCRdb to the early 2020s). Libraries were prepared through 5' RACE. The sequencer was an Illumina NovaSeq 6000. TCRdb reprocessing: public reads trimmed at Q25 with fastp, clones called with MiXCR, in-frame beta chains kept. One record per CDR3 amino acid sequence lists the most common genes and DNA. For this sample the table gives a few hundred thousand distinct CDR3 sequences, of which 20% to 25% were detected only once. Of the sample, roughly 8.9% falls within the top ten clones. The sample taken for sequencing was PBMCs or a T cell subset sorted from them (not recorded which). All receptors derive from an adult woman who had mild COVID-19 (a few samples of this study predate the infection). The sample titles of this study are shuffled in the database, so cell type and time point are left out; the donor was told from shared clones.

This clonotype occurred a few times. The CDR3 loop is CSSRLAGVADTQYF. The CDR3 bases are TGCAGCTCAAGACTAGCGGGGGTCGCAGATACGCAGTATTTT. The chain is built from TRBV29-1 and TRBJ2-3; 12 nucleotides match TRBD2. Germline V gives CDR1 SQVTM, CDR2 ANQGSEA. The CDR3 spans 14 residues. Trimming at V came to 8 bases and at J to 4 bases, leaving 7 bases not matched to a gene.

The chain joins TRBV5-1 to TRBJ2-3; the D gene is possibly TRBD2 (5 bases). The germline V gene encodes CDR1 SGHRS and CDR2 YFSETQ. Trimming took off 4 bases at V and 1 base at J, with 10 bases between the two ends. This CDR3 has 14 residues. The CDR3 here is CASSRRFGTDTQYF. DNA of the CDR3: TGCGCCAGCAGCCGGAGGTTCGGCACAGATACGCAGTATTTT.

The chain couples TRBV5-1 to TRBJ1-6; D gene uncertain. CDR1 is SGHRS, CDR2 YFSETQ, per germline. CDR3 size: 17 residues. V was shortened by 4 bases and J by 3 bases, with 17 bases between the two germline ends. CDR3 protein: CASSTDFPEGYNSPLHF. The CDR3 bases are TGCGCCAGCAGCACGGACTTTCCAGAGGGCTATAATTCACCCCTCCACTTT.

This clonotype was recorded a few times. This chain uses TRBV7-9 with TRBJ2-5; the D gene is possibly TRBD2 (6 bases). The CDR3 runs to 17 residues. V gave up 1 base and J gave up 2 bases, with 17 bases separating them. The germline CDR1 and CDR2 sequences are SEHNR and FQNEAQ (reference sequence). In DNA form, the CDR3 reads TGTGCCAGCAGCTTAGAGATCAGGGTCGGGGGACAAGAGACCCAGTACTTC. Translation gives CASSLEIRVGGQETQYF.

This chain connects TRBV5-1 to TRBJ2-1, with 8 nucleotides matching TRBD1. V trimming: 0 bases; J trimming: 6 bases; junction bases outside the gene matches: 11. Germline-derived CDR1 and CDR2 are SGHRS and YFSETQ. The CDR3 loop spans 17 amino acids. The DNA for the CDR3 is TGCGCCAGCAGCTTGGGGCAGGGGGCGGCCCGTACCAATGAGCAGTTCTTC. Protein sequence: CASSLGQGAARTNEQFF. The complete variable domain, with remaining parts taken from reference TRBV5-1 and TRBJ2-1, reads KAGVTQTPRYLIKTRGQQVTLSCSPISGHRSVSWYQQTPGQGLQFLFEYFSETQRNKGNFPGRFSGRQFSNSRSEMNVSTLELGDSALYLCASSLGQGAARTNEQFFGPGTRLTVL.

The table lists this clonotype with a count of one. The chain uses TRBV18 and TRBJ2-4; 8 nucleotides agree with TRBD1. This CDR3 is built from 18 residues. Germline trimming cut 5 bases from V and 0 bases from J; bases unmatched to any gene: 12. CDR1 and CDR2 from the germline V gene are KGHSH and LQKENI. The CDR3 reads CASSSQGAPILAKNIQYF. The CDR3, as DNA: TGTGCCAGCTCATCTCAGGGGGCGCCTATCCTAGCCAAAAACATTCAGTACTTC.

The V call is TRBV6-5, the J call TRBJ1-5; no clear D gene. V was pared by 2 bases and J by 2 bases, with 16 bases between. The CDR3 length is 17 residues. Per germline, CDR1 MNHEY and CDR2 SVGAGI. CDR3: CASSYGSPAGGNQPQHF. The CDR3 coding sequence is TGTGCCAGCAGTTACGGTAGTCCAGCGGGTGGCAATCAGCCCCAGCATTTT.

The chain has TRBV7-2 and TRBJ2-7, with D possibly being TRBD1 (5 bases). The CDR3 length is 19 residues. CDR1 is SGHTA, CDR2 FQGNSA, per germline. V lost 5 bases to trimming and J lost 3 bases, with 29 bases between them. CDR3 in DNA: TGTGCCAGCAGCCAGGAGTCAAACAGGACCCGCAGGGCTGACTACGAGCAGTACTTC. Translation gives CASSQESNRTRRADYEQYF.

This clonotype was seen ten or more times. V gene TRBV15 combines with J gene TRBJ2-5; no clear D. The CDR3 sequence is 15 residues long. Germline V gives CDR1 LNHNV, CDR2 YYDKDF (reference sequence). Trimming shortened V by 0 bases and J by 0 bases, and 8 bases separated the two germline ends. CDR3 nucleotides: TGTGCCACCAGCAGAGATCTGGGGTACCAAGAGACCCAGTACTTC. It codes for CATSRDLGYQETQYF.

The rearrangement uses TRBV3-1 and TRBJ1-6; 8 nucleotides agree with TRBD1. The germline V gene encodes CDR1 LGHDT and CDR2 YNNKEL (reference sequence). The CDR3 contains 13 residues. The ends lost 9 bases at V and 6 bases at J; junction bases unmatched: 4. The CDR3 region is CARGGQGNSPLHF. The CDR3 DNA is TGTGCCAGGGGAGGACAGGGTAATTCACCCCTCCACTTT.

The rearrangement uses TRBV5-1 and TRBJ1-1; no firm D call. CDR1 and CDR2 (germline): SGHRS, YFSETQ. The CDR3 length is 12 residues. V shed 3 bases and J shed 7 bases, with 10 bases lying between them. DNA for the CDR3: TGCGCCAGCAGCTGGAGTACGGATGAAGCTTTCTTT. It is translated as CASSWSTDEAFF.

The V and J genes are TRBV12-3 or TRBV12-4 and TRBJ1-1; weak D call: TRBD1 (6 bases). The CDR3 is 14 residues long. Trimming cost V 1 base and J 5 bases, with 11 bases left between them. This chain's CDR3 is CASSLEGGRTEAFF. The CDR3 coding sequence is TGTGCCAGCAGTTTAGAGGGGGGGCGGACTGAAGCTTTCTTT.

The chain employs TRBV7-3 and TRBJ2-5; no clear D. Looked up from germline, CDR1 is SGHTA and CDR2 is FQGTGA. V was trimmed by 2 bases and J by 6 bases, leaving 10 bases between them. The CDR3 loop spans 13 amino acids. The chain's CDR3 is CASSLDNTKTQYF. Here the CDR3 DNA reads TGTGCCAGCAGCTTAGATAACACGAAGACCCAGTACTTC.

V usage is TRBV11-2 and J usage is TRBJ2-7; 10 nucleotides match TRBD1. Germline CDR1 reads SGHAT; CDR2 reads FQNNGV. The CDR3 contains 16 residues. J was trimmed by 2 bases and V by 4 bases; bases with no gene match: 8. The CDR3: CASSSDTGTGAYEQYF. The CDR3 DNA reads TGTGCCAGCAGCTCCGATACCGGGACAGGGGCCTACGAGCAGTACTTC.

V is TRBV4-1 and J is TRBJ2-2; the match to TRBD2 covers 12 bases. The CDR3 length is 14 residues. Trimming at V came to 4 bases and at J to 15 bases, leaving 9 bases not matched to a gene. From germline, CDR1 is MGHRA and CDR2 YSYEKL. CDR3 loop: CASSPGTSGFWLFF. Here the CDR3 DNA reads TGCGCCAGCAGCCCTGGGACTAGCGGGTTCTGGTTGTTTTTT.

DNA of the CDR3: TGTGCCATCAGTGAGGGAACGGGGAACAGTTCACCCCTCCACTTT. It is translated as CAISEGTGNSSPLHF. This chain links TRBV10-3 with TRBJ1-6; D is uncertain. Per germline, CDR1 ENHRY and CDR2 SYGVKD. CDR3 size: 15 residues. V lost 2 bases to trimming and J lost 9 bases, with 14 bases between them.

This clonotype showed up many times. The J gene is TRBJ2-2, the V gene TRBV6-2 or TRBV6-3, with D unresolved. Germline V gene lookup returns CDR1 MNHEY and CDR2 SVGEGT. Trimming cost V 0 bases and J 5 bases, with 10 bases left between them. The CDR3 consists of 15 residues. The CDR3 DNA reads TGTGCCAGCAGTTACTCAGGGCAGACGACCGGGGAGCTGTTTTTT. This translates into CASSYSGQTTGELFF.

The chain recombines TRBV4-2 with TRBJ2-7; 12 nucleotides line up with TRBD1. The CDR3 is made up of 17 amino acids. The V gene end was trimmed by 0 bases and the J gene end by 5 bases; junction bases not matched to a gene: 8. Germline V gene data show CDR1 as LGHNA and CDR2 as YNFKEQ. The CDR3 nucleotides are TGTGCCAGCAGCCAAGAGTGGAGGGGGACAGGGGGCAACGAGCAGTACTTC. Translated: CASSQEWRGTGGNEQYF.

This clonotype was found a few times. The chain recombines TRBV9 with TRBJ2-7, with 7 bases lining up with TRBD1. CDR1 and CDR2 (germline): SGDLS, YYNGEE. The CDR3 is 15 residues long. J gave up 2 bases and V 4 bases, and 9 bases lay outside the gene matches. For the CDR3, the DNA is TGTGCCAGCAGCATTTTGGACGACAGGGCCTACGAGCAGTACTTC. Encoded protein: CASSILDDRAYEQYF.

CDR3: CASSFEGGYEAFF. CDR3 DNA sequence: TGCGCCAGCAGCTTCGAAGGCGGGTATGAAGCTTTCTTT. The chain joins TRBV5-1 to TRBJ1-1; D is unresolved. V was cut by 2 bases and J by 7 bases, with 12 bases left in between. The CDR3 is 13 amino acids. Germline V CDR1 and CDR2: SGHRS, YFSETQ.

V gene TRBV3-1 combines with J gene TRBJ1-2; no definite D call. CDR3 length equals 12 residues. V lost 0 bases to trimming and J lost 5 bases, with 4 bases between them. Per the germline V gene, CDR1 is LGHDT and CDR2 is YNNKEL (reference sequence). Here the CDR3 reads CASSQESYGYTF. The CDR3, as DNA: TGTGCCAGCAGCCAAGAATCTTATGGCTACACCTTC.

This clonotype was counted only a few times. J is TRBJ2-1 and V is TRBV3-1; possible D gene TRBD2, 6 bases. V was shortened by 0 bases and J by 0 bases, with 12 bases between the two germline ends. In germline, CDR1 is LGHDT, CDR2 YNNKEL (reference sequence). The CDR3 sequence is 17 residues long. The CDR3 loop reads CASSQDRGGNSYNEQFF. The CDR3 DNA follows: TGTGCCAGCAGCCAAGATCGTGGGGGGAACTCCTACAATGAGCAGTTCTTC.

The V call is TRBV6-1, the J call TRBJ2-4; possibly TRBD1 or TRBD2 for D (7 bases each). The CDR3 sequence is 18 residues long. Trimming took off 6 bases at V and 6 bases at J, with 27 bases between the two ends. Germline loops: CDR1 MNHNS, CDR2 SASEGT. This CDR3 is CASSKNGEGASRGNIQYF. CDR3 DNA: TGTGCCAGCAGCAAAAATGGGGAGGGGGCTTCCAGGGGAAACATTCAGTACTTC.

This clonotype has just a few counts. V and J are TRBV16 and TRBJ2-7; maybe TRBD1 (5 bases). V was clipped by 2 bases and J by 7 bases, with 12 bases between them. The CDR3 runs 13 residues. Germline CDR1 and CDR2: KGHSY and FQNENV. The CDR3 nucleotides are TGTGCCAGCAGCCAAGTAAATAAGGGGGAGCAGTACTTC. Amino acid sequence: CASSQVNKGEQYF.

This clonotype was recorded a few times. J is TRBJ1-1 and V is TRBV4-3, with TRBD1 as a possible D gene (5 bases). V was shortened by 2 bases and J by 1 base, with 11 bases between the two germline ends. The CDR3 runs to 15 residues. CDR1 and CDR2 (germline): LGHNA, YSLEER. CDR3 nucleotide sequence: TGCGCCAGCAGCCAAAACAGGTTTCAGAACACTGAAGCTTTCTTT. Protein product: CASSQNRFQNTEAFF.